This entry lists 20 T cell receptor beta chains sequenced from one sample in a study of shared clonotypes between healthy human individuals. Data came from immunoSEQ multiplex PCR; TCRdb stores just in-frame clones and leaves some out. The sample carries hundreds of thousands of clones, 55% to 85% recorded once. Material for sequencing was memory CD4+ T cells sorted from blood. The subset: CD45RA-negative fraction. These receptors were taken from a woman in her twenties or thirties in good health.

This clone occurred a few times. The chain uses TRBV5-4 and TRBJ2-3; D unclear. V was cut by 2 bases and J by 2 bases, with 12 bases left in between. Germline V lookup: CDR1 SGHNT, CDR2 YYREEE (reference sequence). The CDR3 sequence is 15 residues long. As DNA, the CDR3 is TGTGCCAGCAGCTTAAGTCGCGGTCACACAGATACGCAGTATTTT. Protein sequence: CASSLSRGHTDTQYF.

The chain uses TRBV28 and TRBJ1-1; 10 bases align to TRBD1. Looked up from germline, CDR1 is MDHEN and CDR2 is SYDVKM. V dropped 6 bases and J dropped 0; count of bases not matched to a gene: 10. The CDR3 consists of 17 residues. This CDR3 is CASSRMTGGWMNTEAFF. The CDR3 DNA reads TGTGCCAGCAGCCGGATGACAGGGGGCTGGATGAACACTGAAGCTTTCTTT.

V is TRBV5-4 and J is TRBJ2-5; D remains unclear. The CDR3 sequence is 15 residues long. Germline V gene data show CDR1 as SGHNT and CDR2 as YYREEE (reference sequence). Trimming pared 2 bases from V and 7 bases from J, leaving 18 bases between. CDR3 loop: CASSFALTATGTQYF. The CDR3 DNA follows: TGTGCCAGCAGCTTTGCTCTAACGGCCACGGGGACCCAGTACTTC.

As DNA, the CDR3 is TGTGCCAGTCGGGGCCGGGACGAGTCCTACGAGCAGTACTTC. Protein product: CASRGRDESYEQYF. The chain carries TRBV19 and TRBJ2-7; D possibly uses TRBD1 or TRBD2 (5 bases each). In germline, CDR1 is LNHDA, CDR2 SQIVND (reference sequence). This CDR3 spans 14 amino acids. Trimming removed 8 bases at V and 1 base at J, with 15 bases between.

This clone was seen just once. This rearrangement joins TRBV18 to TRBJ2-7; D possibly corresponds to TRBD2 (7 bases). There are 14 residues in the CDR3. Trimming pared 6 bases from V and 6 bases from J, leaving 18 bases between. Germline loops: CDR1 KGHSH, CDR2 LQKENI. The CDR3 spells CASSTVGGVFEQYF. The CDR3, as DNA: TGTGCCAGCTCCACCGTAGGGGGGGTATTCGAGCAGTACTTC.

CDR3 region: CASSIQLVSYEQYF. CDR3 nucleotide sequence: TGTGCCAGTAGTATACAGCTAGTGTCCTACGAGCAGTACTTC. The chain recombines TRBV19 with TRBJ2-7; D ambiguous. The CDR3 contains 14 residues. Between the trimmed V and J ends, which lost 2 bases and 1 base, there was a span of 9 bases. Germline CDR1 is LNHDA and CDR2 is SQIVND (reference sequence).

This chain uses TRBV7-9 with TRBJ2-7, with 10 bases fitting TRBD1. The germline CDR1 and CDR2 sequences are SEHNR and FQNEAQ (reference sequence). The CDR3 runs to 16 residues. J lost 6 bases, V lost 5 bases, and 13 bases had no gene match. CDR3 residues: CASSKDLGQGLVEQYF. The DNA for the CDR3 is TGTGCCAGCAGCAAAGACCTGGGACAGGGGCTCGTCGAGCAGTACTTC. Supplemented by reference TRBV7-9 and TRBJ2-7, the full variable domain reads DTGVSQNPRHKITKRGQNVTFRCDPISEHNRLYWYRQTLGQGPEFLTYFQNEAQLEKSRLLSDRFSAERPKGSFSTLEIQRTEQGDSAMYLCASSKDLGQGLVEQYFGPGTRLTVT.

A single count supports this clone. The CDR3 DNA sequence: TGTGCCATCAACCCCGGACTAGCGGGCTACGAGCAGTACTTC. Translation: CAINPGLAGYEQYF. V and J are TRBV10-3 and TRBJ2-7, with TRBD2 matching over 11 bases. The CDR3 totals 14 residues. CDR1 and CDR2 (germline): ENHRY, SYGVKD. The ends lost 7 bases at V and 3 bases at J; junction bases unmatched: 5.

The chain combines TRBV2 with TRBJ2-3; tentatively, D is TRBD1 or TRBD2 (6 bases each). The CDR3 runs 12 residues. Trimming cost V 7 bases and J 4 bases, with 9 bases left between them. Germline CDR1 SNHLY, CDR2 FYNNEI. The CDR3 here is CASKRGADTQYF. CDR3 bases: TGTGCCAGCAAGAGGGGGGCAGATACGCAGTATTTT.

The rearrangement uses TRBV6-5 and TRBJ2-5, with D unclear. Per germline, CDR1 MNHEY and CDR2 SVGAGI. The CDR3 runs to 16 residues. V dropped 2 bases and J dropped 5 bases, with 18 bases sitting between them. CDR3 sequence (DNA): TGTGCCAGCAGTTACAGGCCTACTATTTCCCGGGAGACCCAGTACTTC. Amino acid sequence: CASSYRPTISRETQYF.

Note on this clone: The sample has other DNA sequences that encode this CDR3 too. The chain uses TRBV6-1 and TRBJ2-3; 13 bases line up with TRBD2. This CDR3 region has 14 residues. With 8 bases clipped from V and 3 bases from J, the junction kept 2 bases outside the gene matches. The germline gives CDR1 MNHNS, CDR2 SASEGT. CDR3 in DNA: TGTGCCAGCGGGGGACTAGCGGGAACAGATACGCAGTATTTT. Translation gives CASGGLAGTDTQYF.

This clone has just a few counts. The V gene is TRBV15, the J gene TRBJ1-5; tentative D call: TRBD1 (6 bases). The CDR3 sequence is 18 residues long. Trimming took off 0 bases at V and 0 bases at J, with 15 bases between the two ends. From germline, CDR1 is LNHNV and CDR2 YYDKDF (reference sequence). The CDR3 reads CATSREMGGRYSNQPQHF. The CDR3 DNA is TGTGCCACCAGCAGAGAAATGGGGGGGCGATATAGCAATCAGCCCCAGCATTTT. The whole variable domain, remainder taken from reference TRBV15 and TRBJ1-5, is DAMVIQNPRYQVTQFGKPVTLSCSQTLNHNVMYWYQQKSSQAPKLLFHYYDKDFNNEADTPDNFQSRRPNTSFCFLDIRSPGLGDTAMYLCATSREMGGRYSNQPQHFGDGTRLSIL.

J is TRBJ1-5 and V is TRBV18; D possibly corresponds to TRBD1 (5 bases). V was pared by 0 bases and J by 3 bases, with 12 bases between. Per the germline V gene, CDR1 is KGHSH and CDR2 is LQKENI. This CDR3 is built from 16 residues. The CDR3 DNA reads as TGTGCCAGCTCACCACCGGGGGGGGTCCCCAATCAGCCCCAGCATTTT. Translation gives CASSPPGGVPNQPQHF.

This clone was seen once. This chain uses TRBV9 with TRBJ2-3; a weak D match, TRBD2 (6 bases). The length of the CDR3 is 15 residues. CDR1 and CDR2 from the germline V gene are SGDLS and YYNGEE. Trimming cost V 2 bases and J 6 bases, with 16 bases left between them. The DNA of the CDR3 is TGTGCCAGCAGCGTGTCCCCGGGAGCTCGGGATACGCAGTATTTT. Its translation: CASSVSPGARDTQYF. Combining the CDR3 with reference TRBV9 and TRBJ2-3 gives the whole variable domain DSGVTQTPKHLITATGQRVTLRCSPRSGDLSVYWYQQSLDQGLQFLIQYYNGEERAKGNILERFSAQQFPDLHSELNLSSLELGDSALYFCASSVSPGARDTQYFGPGTRLTVL.

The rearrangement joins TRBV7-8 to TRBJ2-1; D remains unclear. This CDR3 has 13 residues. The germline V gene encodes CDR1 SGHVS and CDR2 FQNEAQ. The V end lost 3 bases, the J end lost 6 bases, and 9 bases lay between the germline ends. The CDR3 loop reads CASSLNRLNEQFF. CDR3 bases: TGTGCCAGCAGCTTGAACAGACTCAATGAGCAGTTCTTC.

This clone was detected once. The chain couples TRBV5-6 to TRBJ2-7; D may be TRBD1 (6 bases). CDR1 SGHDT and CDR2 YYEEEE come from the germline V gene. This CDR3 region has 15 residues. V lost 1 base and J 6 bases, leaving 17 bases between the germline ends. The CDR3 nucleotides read TGTGCCAGCAGCTTGTGGGGGCTTCGTTTGCGCGAGCAGTACTTC. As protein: CASSLWGLRLREQYF.

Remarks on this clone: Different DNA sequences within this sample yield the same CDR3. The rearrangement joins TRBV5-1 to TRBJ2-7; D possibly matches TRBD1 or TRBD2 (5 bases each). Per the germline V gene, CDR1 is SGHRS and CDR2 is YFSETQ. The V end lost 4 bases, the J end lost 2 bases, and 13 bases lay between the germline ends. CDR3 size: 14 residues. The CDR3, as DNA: TGCGCCAGCAGCCCTACCGGGACCACCTACGAGCAGTACTTC. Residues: CASSPTGTTYEQYF. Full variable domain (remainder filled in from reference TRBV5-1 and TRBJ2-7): KAGVTQTPRYLIKTRGQQVTLSCSPISGHRSVSWYQQTPGQGLQFLFEYFSETQRNKGNFPGRFSGRQFSNSRSEMNVSTLELGDSALYLCASSPTGTTYEQYFGPGTRLTVT.

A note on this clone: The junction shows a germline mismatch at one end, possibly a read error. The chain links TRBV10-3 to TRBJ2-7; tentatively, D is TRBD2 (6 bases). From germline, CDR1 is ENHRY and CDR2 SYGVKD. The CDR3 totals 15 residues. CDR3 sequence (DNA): TGTGCCAGCAGTGACTCGTCGGGAGCTTCGTCCGAGCAGTACTTC. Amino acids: CASSDSSGASSEQYF.

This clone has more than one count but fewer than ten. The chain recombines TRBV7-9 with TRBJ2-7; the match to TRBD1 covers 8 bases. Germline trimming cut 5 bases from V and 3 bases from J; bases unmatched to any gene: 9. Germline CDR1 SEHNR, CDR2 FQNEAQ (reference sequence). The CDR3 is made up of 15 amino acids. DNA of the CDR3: TGTGCCAGCAGCGCAACCGGGACAGGACACTACGAGCAGTACTTC. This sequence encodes CASSATGTGHYEQYF. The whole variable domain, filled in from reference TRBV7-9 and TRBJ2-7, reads DTGVSQNPRHKITKRGQNVTFRCDPISEHNRLYWYRQTLGQGPEFLTYFQNEAQLEKSRLLSDRFSAERPKGSFSTLEIQRTEQGDSAMYLCASSATGTGHYEQYFGPGTRLTVT.

This CDR3 is CASSTRQGGQPQHF. The CDR3 bases are TGTGCCAGCAGTACAAGACAGGGAGGCCAGCCCCAGCATTTT. The chain couples TRBV28 to TRBJ1-5, with 7 bases aligning to TRBD1. This CDR3 is 14 amino acids long. Looked up from germline, CDR1 is MDHEN and CDR2 is SYDVKM. Losses at the gene ends were 5 bases for V and 7 bases for J; bases not matched to a gene: 8.